This T cell receptor (beta chain) originates from a study of cytomegalovirus exposure and HLA in healthy donors. The V gene lost 5 bases and the J gene lost 4 bases, with 9 bases spanning the gap. Germline CDR1 LNHDA, CDR2 SQIVND (reference sequence). The CDR3 loop spans 14 amino acids. PCR employed 60 Vbeta and 13 Jbeta primers. Assay used: immunoSEQ multiplex PCR; TCRdb lists only in-frame clones, some missing. This sample carries around 140,000 clones, about 66% of them seen once, and the ten largest clones take around 1.8%. Whole-study results and caveats: In presence/absence analyses, roughly uniform sequencing depth across donors was assumed.

Note on this clone: What it binds is not known.

This receptor was identified in a male donor in good health and CMV-seronegative. This chain uses TRBV19 with TRBJ2-6; a possible D gene is TRBD1 (6 bases). What was sequenced was PBMCs. The CDR3 DNA is TGTGCCAGTAGTCACAGGGCCGGGGCCAACGTCCTGACTTTC. Protein: CASSHRAGANVLTF.